One sample yielded the 28 T cell receptor beta chains listed below, sequenced in a study of Ad26.COV2.S vaccination and SARS-CoV-2 variants. Indicated treatment: around 19 received Ad26.COV2.S at low or high dose, single or two shots; roughly five received placebo; per-sample allocation not given. Sampling was performed 63 days after the first vaccine or placebo injection. The data were produced by immunoSEQ multiplex PCR, yet TCRdb's version contains in-frame clones alone and is incomplete. The sample records fewer than 900,000 clones, more than 70% being singletons. The input for sequencing was peripheral blood, taken in a trial of Ad26.COV2.S vaccine versus placebo. These receptors originate from a person between 18 and 60 years old who received the Ad26.COV2.S COVID-19 vaccine or a placebo.

The rearrangement links TRBV27 to TRBJ1-5; TRBD1 is a possible D gene (5 bases). The ends were cut back, 10 bases at V and 0 bases at J, with 16 bases in the middle. This CDR3 is built from 15 residues. Germline V gene lookup returns CDR1 MNHEY and CDR2 SMNVEV (reference sequence). DNA of the CDR3: TGTGCCACAAGGATGGGACTATATAGCAATCAGCCCCAGCATTTT. As protein: CATRMGLYSNQPQHF.

V gene TRBV25-1 combines with J gene TRBJ2-7; D remains unclear. Germline V gene sequence: CDR1 MGHDK, CDR2 SYGVNS. Trimming took 1 base from V and 6 from J, leaving 10 bases between them. The CDR3 is 13 amino acids. The CDR3 nucleotides are TGTGCCAGCAGTGAATGGCACAGCCTCGAGCAGTACTTC. Protein: CASSEWHSLEQYF.

The V call is TRBV30, the J call TRBJ2-7; the match to TRBD1 covers 8 bases. CDR1 and CDR2 from the germline V gene are GTSNPN and SVGIG (reference sequence). Germline trimming cut 2 bases from V and 5 bases from J; bases unmatched to any gene: 11. The CDR3 contains 15 residues. The CDR3 DNA follows: TGTGCCTGGAGTCAAGATCAGGGGGCGACAGACGAGCAGTACTTC. Protein product: CAWSQDQGATDEQYF.

The chain employs TRBV30 and TRBJ1-2; no reliable D call. This CDR3 comprises 14 residues. V shed 4 bases and J shed 2 bases, with 14 bases lying between them. The V gene's germline CDR1 is GTSNPN and CDR2 SVGIG (reference sequence). The CDR3, as DNA: TGTGCCTGGAACTCGGGAGGCACGAACTATGGCTACACCTTC. It specifies CAWNSGGTNYGYTF.

This clone was seen a few times. The chain carries TRBV12-5 and TRBJ1-5; no firm D call. Germline assignment: CDR1 LGHNT and CDR2 FRNRAP. Trimming stripped 1 base from V and 4 bases from J, with 8 bases between. This CDR3 is built from 14 residues. This CDR3 is CASGLGPENQPQHF. The CDR3 region has the DNA TGTGCTAGTGGTTTGGGTCCCGAGAATCAGCCCCAGCATTTT.

This chain connects TRBV6-4 to TRBJ2-2; D uncertain. Germline V CDR1 and CDR2: MRHNA, SNTAGT. The CDR3 runs 14 residues. Trimming cost V 8 bases and J 2 bases, with 12 bases left between them. This CDR3 is CASSFDRNTGELFF. The CDR3 DNA follows: TGTGCCAGCTCTTTTGACCGTAACACCGGGGAGCTGTTTTTT.

This rearrangement joins TRBV6-5 to TRBJ2-1; D perhaps matches TRBD2 (6 bases). V was clipped by 8 bases and J by 6 bases, with 14 bases between them. This CDR3 is 13 amino acids long. Per the germline V gene, CDR1 is MNHEY and CDR2 is SVGAGI. CDR3 in amino acids: CASRFSGTNEQFF. CDR3 in DNA: TGTGCCAGCCGCTTTAGCGGCACCAATGAGCAGTTCTTC.

V is TRBV7-9 and J is TRBJ1-1; perhaps TRBD1 as D (5 bases). Germline V lookup: CDR1 SEHNR, CDR2 FQNEAQ (reference sequence). This CDR3 contains 15 residues. V shed 4 bases and J shed 4 bases, with 16 bases lying between them. CDR3 amino acids: CASSSLRGLATEAFF. In nucleotides, the CDR3 is TGTGCCAGCAGCTCGTTGAGGGGTCTGGCCACTGAAGCTTTCTTT.

J is TRBJ1-3 and V is TRBV29-1; possibly TRBD1 for D (6 bases). V was cut by 3 bases and J by 4 bases, with 16 bases left in between. The CDR3 loop spans 15 amino acids. The V gene's germline CDR1 is SQVTM and CDR2 ANQGSEA. The CDR3 nucleotides read TGCAGCGTTGATATCACAGGGTCAAGAGGAAACACCATATATTTT. Protein: CSVDITGSRGNTIYF.

J is TRBJ1-2 and V is TRBV12-5, with a possible D match to TRBD1 (6 bases). V was trimmed by 0 bases and J by 8 bases, leaving 16 bases between them. Germline V gene sequence: CDR1 LGHNT, CDR2 FRNRAP. The CDR3 is 15 amino acids. Written as DNA, the CDR3 is TGTGCTAGTGGTTTGGTACCCGACAGGCCCGAGGGCTACACCTTC. Translated, it gives CASGLVPDRPEGYTF.

The chain uses TRBV27 and TRBJ1-5; 10 positions agree with TRBD1. The junction had 6 bases not matched to a gene; V was cut back by 10 bases and J by 6 bases. Germline lookup yields CDR1 MNHEY and CDR2 SMNVEV (reference sequence). CDR3 size: 13 residues. The CDR3 DNA sequence: TGTGCCACGGGACAGGGGTGGGCTCAGCCCCAGCATTTT. Translated: CATGQGWAQPQHF.

This chain links TRBV30 with TRBJ1-5, with D perhaps TRBD1 (5 bases). The CDR3 covers 13 residues. Trimming shortened V by 7 bases and J by 4 bases, and 14 bases separated the two germline ends. The germline V gene encodes CDR1 GTSNPN and CDR2 SVGIG (reference sequence). The CDR3, as DNA: TGTGCCTCCGCCCGGGACGGTAATCAGCCCCAGCATTTT. Translation: CASARDGNQPQHF. The entire variable domain, with the rest obtained from reference TRBV30 and TRBJ1-5, is as follows: SQTIHQWPATLVQPVGSPLSLECTVEGTSNPNLYWYRQAAGRGLQLLFYSVGIGQISSEVPQNLSASRPQDRQFILSSKKLLLSDSGFYLCASARDGNQPQHFGDGTRLSIL.

The V and J genes are TRBV5-1 and TRBJ1-1, with 9 nucleotides matching TRBD1. Trimming took 3 bases from V and 4 from J; bases not matched to a gene: 4. Per the germline V gene, CDR1 is SGHRS and CDR2 is YFSETQ. This CDR3 is 14 amino acids long. This CDR3 is CASSWDREGTEAFF. The DNA for the CDR3 is TGCGCCAGCAGCTGGGACAGGGAGGGCACTGAAGCTTTCTTT.

The chain couples TRBV30 to TRBJ2-7, with TRBD1 identical over 8 bases. V lost 2 bases to trimming and J lost 7 bases; unmatched junction nucleotides: 4. CDR3 length equals 12 residues. Germline V gene data show CDR1 as GTSNPN and CDR2 as SVGIG (reference sequence). CDR3 DNA: TGTGCCTGGAGTATAGGACAGGGAGAGCAGTACTTC. Encoded protein: CAWSIGQGEQYF.

The chain recombines TRBV27 with TRBJ2-7, with D perhaps matching TRBD1 (6 bases). V was cut by 5 bases and J by 2 bases, with 13 bases left in between. Germline values: CDR1 MNHEY, CDR2 SMNVEV (reference sequence). This CDR3 comprises 14 residues. The chain's CDR3 is CASSTGTIPYEQYF. DNA of the CDR3: TGTGCCAGCAGTACCGGGACAATACCCTACGAGCAGTACTTC.

The chain combines TRBV11-2 with TRBJ1-1; possible D gene TRBD1, 6 bases. V lost 1 base and J 5 bases, leaving 14 bases between the germline ends. CDR1 and CDR2 (germline): SGHAT, FQNNGV. The CDR3 is 15 residues long. The CDR3 spells CASSLGTRGDTEAFF. The CDR3 nucleotides are TGTGCCAGCAGCTTAGGGACGAGGGGGGATACTGAAGCTTTCTTT.

This sequence joins TRBV5-8 and TRBJ2-5, with a weak D call TRBD1 (6 bases). Trimming shortened V by 2 bases and J by 4 bases, and 15 bases separated the two germline ends. Germline V gives CDR1 SGHTS, CDR2 YDEGEE. The CDR3 length is 15 residues. The CDR3 bases are TGTGCCAGCAGCTTCTGGGCAGGGGTTGCAGAGACCCAGTACTTC. Its protein product is CASSFWAGVAETQYF.

The chain combines TRBV7-6 with TRBJ2-5; 8 bases match TRBD1. The germline V gene encodes CDR1 SGHVS and CDR2 FNYEAQ. The CDR3 contains 14 residues. The ends lost 3 bases at V and 1 base at J; junction bases unmatched: 1. The CDR3 loop is CASSFTGGQETQYF. CDR3 bases: TGTGCCAGCAGCTTCACAGGGGGCCAAGAGACCCAGTACTTC.

This chain connects TRBV19 to TRBJ1-5, with 10 bases lining up with TRBD1. CDR1 and CDR2 (germline): LNHDA, SQIVND (reference sequence). The CDR3 sequence is 16 residues long. Unmatched junction bases numbered 6, after V lost 6 bases and J lost 1 base. This chain's CDR3 is CASRGQGIRSNQPQHF. The CDR3 nucleotides read TGTGCCAGTAGGGGACAGGGGATAAGGAGCAATCAGCCCCAGCATTTT. The full variable domain, completed using reference TRBV19 and TRBJ1-5, is DGGITQSPKYLFRKEGQNVTLSCEQNLNHDAMYWYRQDPGQGLRLIYYSQIVNDFQKGDIAEGYSVSREKKESFPLTVTSAQKNPTAFYLCASRGQGIRSNQPQHFGDGTRLSIL.

The chain recombines TRBV25-1 with TRBJ2-3; D gene unclear. CDR3 length: 13 residues. Per germline, CDR1 MGHDK and CDR2 SYGVNS. The V and J ends lost 11 bases and 0 bases respectively, with 12 bases between them. The CDR3 bases are TGTGCCTCCGTAGGCCTTAGCACAGATACGCAGTATTTT. Its protein is CASVGLSTDTQYF.

The rearrangement uses TRBV6-5 and TRBJ2-7; D remains unclear. V was clipped by 2 bases and J by 3 bases, with 11 bases between them. The CDR3 covers 14 residues. Per germline, CDR1 MNHEY and CDR2 SVGAGI. The CDR3 DNA reads TGTGCCAGCAGTTACGGCGGCTTATTCTACGAGCAGTACTTC. Encoded protein: CASSYGGLFYEQYF.

The V gene is TRBV5-1, the J gene TRBJ2-3; the D gene is possibly TRBD1 (5 bases). Between the trimmed V and J ends, which lost 0 bases and 0 bases, there was a span of 11 bases. The CDR3 is 16 amino acids. The V gene's germline CDR1 is SGHRS and CDR2 YFSETQ. The CDR3 sequence is CASSLEPGQSTDTQYF. CDR3 DNA: TGCGCCAGCAGCTTGGAGCCAGGGCAAAGCACAGATACGCAGTATTTT.

The chain combines TRBV19 with TRBJ1-6, with unresolved D. This CDR3 is built from 16 residues. The germline V gene encodes CDR1 LNHDA and CDR2 SQIVND (reference sequence). The V end lost 0 bases, the J end lost 7 bases, and 13 bases lay between the germline ends. The CDR3 sequence: CASSIDLATPNSPLHF. The CDR3 nucleotides are TGTGCCAGTAGTATAGATCTGGCGACGCCCAATTCACCCCTCCACTTT. Based on the CDR3 plus reference TRBV19 and TRBJ1-6, the full variable domain is DGGITQSPKYLFRKEGQNVTLSCEQNLNHDAMYWYRQDPGQGLRLIYYSQIVNDFQKGDIAEGYSVSREKKESFPLTVTSAQKNPTAFYLCASSIDLATPNSPLHFGNGTRLTVT.

V is TRBV12-3 or TRBV12-4 and J is TRBJ1-5; maybe TRBD1 (6 bases). The CDR3 has 13 residues. Trimming removed 2 bases from V and 7 bases from J, with 9 bases in between. CDR3 nucleotides: TGTGCCAGCAGTTTATGGGGGCTACAGCCCCAGCATTTT. It encodes CASSLWGLQPQHF.

J is TRBJ2-3 and V is TRBV10-3; D perhaps matches TRBD2 (6 bases). CDR3 size: 15 residues. Trimming cost V 4 bases and J 1 base, with 12 bases left between them. Germline assignment: CDR1 ENHRY and CDR2 SYGVKD. The CDR3, as DNA: TGTGCCATCAGTGGAGCAGGCGGGGGCACAGATACGCAGTATTTT. Its translation is CAISGAGGGTDTQYF.

The chain uses TRBV4-2 and TRBJ2-7; 8 nucleotides agree with TRBD2. The CDR3 loop spans 16 amino acids. V gave up 1 base and J gave up 1 base; unmatched junction bases: 6. Germline V lookup: CDR1 LGHNA, CDR2 YNFKEQ. The CDR3 loop reads CASSQAPIAGSYEQYF. The CDR3 DNA is TGTGCCAGCAGCCAAGCCCCTATAGCGGGATCCTACGAGCAGTACTTC.

This chain uses TRBV25-1 with TRBJ1-4; 8 bases agree with TRBD1. The CDR3 is 15 residues long. The V and J ends lost 2 bases and 5 bases, in that order; junction bases with no gene match: 4. Looked up from germline, CDR1 is MGHDK and CDR2 is SYGVNS. The DNA of the CDR3 is TGTGCCAGCAGTGAAGGAGGACAGGGCAATGAAAAACTGTTTTTT. Translation gives CASSEGGQGNEKLFF. The whole variable domain, remainder taken from reference TRBV25-1 and TRBJ1-4, is EADIYQTPRYLVIGTGKKITLECSQTMGHDKMYWYQQDPGMELHLIHYSYGVNSTEKGDLSSESTVSRIRTEHFPLTLESARPSHTSQYLCASSEGGQGNEKLFFGSGTQLSVL.

The rearrangement joins TRBV24-1 to TRBJ1-4; D is perhaps TRBD1 (5 bases). V was cut by 2 bases and J by 7 bases, with 10 bases left in between. Germline values: CDR1 KGHDR, CDR2 SFDVKD. The CDR3 contains 14 residues. CDR3 in DNA: TGTGCCACCAGTGATTCAGGGTTTAGTGAAAAACTGTTTTTT. Its protein is CATSDSGFSEKLFF.